The 29 T cell receptor beta chains given below trace back to one sample, sequenced in a study of blood T cell repertoires in COVID-19. TCRdb keeps only in-frame clones here, not all; method: immunoSEQ multiplex PCR. The sample lists roughly 200,000 clones, 75% to 95% seen once, with approximately 0.48% in the top ten. Sequenced sample: peripheral blood. Source of these receptors: a man aged 45-60 years with acute or convalescent COVID-19.

This clone was seen a handful of times. The genes are TRBV18 and TRBJ1-5; D gene ambiguous. Germline V gives CDR1 KGHSH, CDR2 LQKENI. The CDR3 is made up of 15 amino acids. The V end lost 4 bases, the J end lost 4 bases, and 14 bases lay between the germline ends. The CDR3, as DNA: TGTGCCAGCTCACTGGGGAGTTTAGGAAATCAGCCCCAGCATTTT. Amino acid sequence: CASSLGSLGNQPQHF. Looking up the rest from reference TRBV18 and TRBJ1-5 gives the full variable domain: NAGVMQNPRHLVRRRGQEARLRCSPMKGHSHVYWYRQLPEEGLKFMVYLQKENIIDESGMPKERFSAEFPKEGPSILRIQQVVRGDSAAYFCASSLGSLGNQPQHFGDGTRLSIL.

The chain combines TRBV25-1 with TRBJ2-1, with D uncertain. V lost 2 bases and J 10 bases, leaving 12 bases between the germline ends. This CDR3 region has 13 residues. CDR1 and CDR2 (germline): MGHDK, SYGVNS. The CDR3 nucleotides read TGTGCCAGCAGTGAAGTCGGCGCCGGGGAGCAGTTCTTC. Its translation: CASSEVGAGEQFF. The full variable domain, rest sourced from reference TRBV25-1 and TRBJ2-1, is EADIYQTPRYLVIGTGKKITLECSQTMGHDKMYWYQQDPGMELHLIHYSYGVNSTEKGDLSSESTVSRIRTEHFPLTLESARPSHTSQYLCASSEVGAGEQFFGPGTRLTVL.

This clone was detected only once. The V call is TRBV21-1, the J call TRBJ2-2; TRBD2 is taken as the D call from the table, unchecked against the DNA. TRBV21-1 has pseudogene status. The CDR3 sequence is 21 residues long. This chain's CDR3 is CASRGTGTGQLAGVDTGELFF. The CDR3 DNA reads TGTGCCAGCAGGGGGACCGGGACAGGGCAGCTAGCGGGAGTTGACACCGGGGAGCTGTTTTTT.

The rearrangement links TRBV2 to TRBJ2-7; 10 bases are shared with TRBD2. Per the germline V gene, CDR1 is SNHLY and CDR2 is FYNNEI. The trim removed 6 bases at V and 5 bases at J, leaving 10 bases unmatched. This CDR3 has 15 residues. The CDR3 spells CASSGNLGLANEQYF. The DNA for the CDR3 is TGTGCCAGCAGCGGTAACTTGGGACTAGCGAACGAGCAGTACTTC.

The chain links TRBV5-6 to TRBJ1-2; D possibly corresponds to TRBD1 (5 bases). The CDR3 loop spans 15 amino acids. Germline assignment: CDR1 SGHDT and CDR2 YYEEEE. V lost 4 bases to trimming and J lost 4 bases, with 17 bases between them. Here the CDR3 reads CASSQTVKGFYGYTF. The DNA of the CDR3 is TGTGCCAGCAGCCAAACTGTAAAGGGGTTCTATGGCTACACCTTC.

The CDR3 coding sequence is TGTGCCAGCAAGTTCGTCGCGGGAGCAAACACCGGGGAGCTGTTTTTT. Amino acids: CASKFVAGANTGELFF. The chain recombines TRBV27 with TRBJ2-2; TRBD2 agrees at 7 bases. Germline loops: CDR1 MNHEY, CDR2 SMNVEV (reference sequence). With V trimmed by 7 bases and J by 2 bases, 10 bases remained unmatched. The CDR3 covers 16 residues.

The chain employs TRBV19 and TRBJ2-5; D gene uncertain. V dropped 4 bases and J dropped 5 bases, with 14 bases sitting between them. CDR1 is LNHDA, CDR2 SQIVND, per germline (reference sequence). The CDR3 is made up of 14 amino acids. The CDR3: CASSRTLVRETQYF. CDR3 DNA sequence: TGTGCCAGTAGTAGAACTTTGGTTCGGGAGACCCAGTACTTC.

The V gene is TRBV23-1, the J gene TRBJ2-1; D remains ambiguous. TRBV23-1 is noted as an ORF with a role that remains uncertain. V lost 6 bases to trimming and J lost 9 bases, with 6 bases between them. CDR3 size: 10 residues. This CDR3 is CASRTGEQFF. CDR3 bases: TGCGCCAGCAGGACGGGTGAGCAGTTCTTC.

The chain is built from TRBV11-3 and TRBJ2-7; a weak D match, TRBD2 (6 bases). This CDR3 contains 14 residues. Germline-derived CDR1 and CDR2 are SGHNT and YENEEA. Trimming stripped 4 bases from V and 2 bases from J, with 12 bases between. This chain's CDR3 is CASSSGGEAYEQYF. The CDR3 DNA reads as TGTGCCAGCAGCTCCGGGGGAGAAGCCTACGAGCAGTACTTC.

This chain joins TRBV7-7 and TRBJ2-7; perhaps TRBD2 as D (5 bases). Looked up from germline, CDR1 is SSHAT and CDR2 is FNYEAQ (reference sequence). The CDR3 totals 13 residues. The CDR3 DNA reads TGTGCTAGCAGGAACCACGAGGGCTACGAGCAGTACGTC. It translates to CASRNHEGYEQYV.

V and J are TRBV3-1 (or the pseudogene TRBV3-2) and TRBJ2-1; perhaps TRBD2 as D (5 bases). The CDR3 is made up of 13 amino acids. V was shortened by 4 bases and J by 8 bases, with 12 bases between the two germline ends. CDR1 LGHDT and CDR2 YNNKEL come from the germline V gene (reference sequence). The CDR3 DNA is TGTGCCAGCAGCCGGAGGAGGTGGGATGAGCAGTTCTTC. This translates into CASSRRRWDEQFF.

The chain joins TRBV18 to TRBJ1-4; 7 positions agree with TRBD1. The V gene end was trimmed by 4 bases and the J gene end by 8 bases; junction bases not matched to a gene: 4. The germline V gene encodes CDR1 KGHSH and CDR2 LQKENI. This CDR3 spans 13 amino acids. The CDR3 DNA reads as TGTGCCAGCTCACAACGGGACAGCGAAAAACTGTTTTTT. Amino acids: CASSQRDSEKLFF.

V and J are TRBV7-2 and TRBJ1-1, with D maybe TRBD1 (5 bases). This CDR3 is 15 amino acids long. Germline CDR1 and CDR2: SGHTA and FQGNSA. V was trimmed by 2 bases and J by 2 bases, leaving 12 bases between them. CDR3 DNA: TGTGCCAGCAGCTTATATTCTGGGGCAAACACTGAAGCTTTCTTT. As protein: CASSLYSGANTEAFF.

In regard to this clone: Other nucleotide sequences from this sample produce the same CDR3. This sequence joins TRBV30 and TRBJ1-5; the match to TRBD1 covers 7 bases. V dropped 3 bases and J dropped 0; count of bases not matched to a gene: 8. From germline, CDR1 is GTSNPN and CDR2 SVGIG (reference sequence). The CDR3 sequence is 16 residues long. CDR3 coding DNA: TGTGCCTGGAGCGGAGGACAGGTTTATAGCAATCAGCCCCAGCATTTT. Translation gives CAWSGGQVYSNQPQHF.

As for this clone: The same CDR3 also results from other DNA sequences found in this sample. The chain links TRBV4-2 to TRBJ2-6, with D uncertain. V was cut by 0 bases and J by 1 base, with 4 bases left in between. Per germline, CDR1 LGHNA and CDR2 YNFKEQ. The CDR3 runs 15 residues. The CDR3 protein is CASSQDLSGANVLTF. The CDR3 DNA reads as TGTGCCAGCAGCCAAGATCTGTCTGGGGCCAACGTCCTGACTTTC.

This rearrangement joins TRBV6-5 to TRBJ2-5; 15 nucleotides line up with TRBD2. The length of the CDR3 is 15 residues. With 6 bases clipped from V and 5 bases from J, the junction kept 4 bases outside the gene matches. Looked up from germline, CDR1 is MNHEY and CDR2 is SVGAGI. The chain's CDR3 is CASRSGLAGGETQYF. The CDR3 DNA follows: TGTGCCAGCAGGTCGGGACTAGCGGGAGGTGAGACCCAGTACTTC.

This clone was seen only a few times. The chain uses TRBV19 and TRBJ2-5, with D possibly being TRBD2 (6 bases). Germline values: CDR1 LNHDA, CDR2 SQIVND (reference sequence). V shed 10 bases and J shed 5 bases, with 23 bases lying between them. This CDR3 comprises 15 residues. The CDR3 loop reads CANLPAGPLVETQYF. CDR3 bases: TGTGCCAACCTTCCGGCGGGGCCTCTAGTGGAGACCCAGTACTTC. Together with reference TRBV19 and TRBJ2-5, the CDR3 gives the full variable domain: DGGITQSPKYLFRKEGQNVTLSCEQNLNHDAMYWYRQDPGQGLRLIYYSQIVNDFQKGDIAEGYSVSREKKESFPLTVTSAQKNPTAFYLCANLPAGPLVETQYFGPGTRLLVL.

This clone appeared a single time. The chain combines TRBV7-3 with TRBJ1-5, with no clear D. Trimming cost V 2 bases and J 5 bases, with 7 bases left between them. The CDR3 contains 13 residues. CDR1 and CDR2 from the germline V gene are SGHTA and FQGTGA. For the CDR3, the DNA is TGTGCCAGCAGCTTATCCGGTGATCAGCCCCAGCATTTT. The encoded protein is CASSLSGDQPQHF.

The chain couples TRBV28 to TRBJ2-7, with 9 positions matching TRBD2. J was trimmed by 5 bases and V by 6 bases; bases with no gene match: 14. Germline V gene data show CDR1 as MDHEN and CDR2 as SYDVKM. The CDR3 runs to 16 residues. CDR3 sequence reads: CASSHASAGGRDEQYF. The CDR3 DNA is TGTGCCAGCAGCCACGCTTCCGCGGGAGGGAGGGACGAGCAGTACTTC.

This clone appeared a few times. The chain recombines TRBV27 with TRBJ2-7; D is possibly TRBD2 (6 bases). Germline-derived CDR1 and CDR2 are MNHEY and SMNVEV (reference sequence). V dropped 6 bases and J dropped 0 bases, with 9 bases sitting between them. This CDR3 comprises 13 residues. Here the CDR3 DNA reads TGTGCCAGCAGGGAGGGGTCCTCCTACGAGCAGTACGTC. Protein sequence: CASREGSSYEQYV.

The chain combines TRBV4-1 with TRBJ2-2; 8 bases agree with TRBD1. The junction had 6 bases not matched to a gene; V was cut back by 1 base and J by 8 bases. Germline CDR1 reads MGHRA; CDR2 reads YSYEKL. This CDR3 is built from 15 residues. CDR3 sequence reads: CASSQVQGAGGELFF. In DNA, the CDR3 is TGCGCCAGCAGCCAAGTCCAGGGGGCAGGTGGGGAGCTGTTTTTT.

This clone came up a few times. This chain links TRBV19 with TRBJ1-5; 7 bases map to TRBD1. Germline CDR1 and CDR2: LNHDA and SQIVND (reference sequence). V gave up 4 bases and J gave up 2 bases; unmatched junction bases: 2. The CDR3 extends over 14 amino acids. The CDR3 DNA reads as TGTGCCAGTAGTAGTCAGGGGGGCAATCAGCCCCAGCATTTT. Translating it yields CASSSQGGNQPQHF.

The CDR3 DNA is TGTGCCAGCAGCTTGGTAGCAGGGAACGCGGTTGAGCAGTTCTTC. Protein product: CASSLVAGNAVEQFF. The chain links TRBV7-2 to TRBJ2-1, with a weak D call TRBD1 (5 bases). Germline V lookup: CDR1 SGHTA, CDR2 FQGNSA. V gave up 3 bases and J gave up 9 bases, with 18 bases separating them. The CDR3 length is 15 residues.

The chain links TRBV4-1 to TRBJ2-4; 11 positions match TRBD2. Germline V CDR1 and CDR2: MGHRA, YSYEKL. This CDR3 spans 18 amino acids. The junction had 4 bases not matched to a gene; V was cut back by 0 bases and J by 0 bases. The CDR3 loop is CASSQDPTSGVAKNIQYF. The CDR3 DNA is TGCGCCAGCAGCCAAGATCCGACTAGCGGGGTAGCCAAAAACATTCAGTACTTC.

The rearrangement uses TRBV18 and TRBJ2-2; 8 bases are shared with TRBD2. The CDR3 runs to 15 residues. Germline V gives CDR1 KGHSH, CDR2 LQKENI. The V segment lost 5 bases and the J segment 1 base; nucleotides outside the gene matches: 3. CDR3 coding DNA: TGTGCCAGCTCATCCACTAGCGGGAACACCGGGGAGCTGTTTTTT. This sequence encodes CASSSTSGNTGELFF.

The chain links TRBV30 to TRBJ2-1; tentative D call: TRBD2 (6 bases). The CDR3 runs to 14 residues. V was pared by 3 bases and J by 8 bases, with 17 bases between. Germline loops: CDR1 GTSNPN, CDR2 SVGIG (reference sequence). The CDR3 protein is CAWRRAGRNHEQFF. Written as DNA, the CDR3 is TGTGCCTGGAGAAGGGCGGGAAGGAATCATGAGCAGTTCTTC.

The chain employs TRBV28 and TRBJ2-3, with 13 bases fitting TRBD2. CDR1 MDHEN and CDR2 SYDVKM come from the germline V gene. The J segment lost 1 base and the V segment lost 2 bases, leaving 12 bases of the junction unmatched. The CDR3 spans 20 residues. The CDR3 nucleotides read TGTGCCAGCAGTTTAGGACTAGCGGGAGTCTACTGGCCCCGCACAGATACGCAGTATTTT. This encodes CASSLGLAGVYWPRTDTQYF.

The genes are TRBV7-3 and TRBJ2-1, with 8 nucleotides matching TRBD1. Germline V gene data show CDR1 as SGHTA and CDR2 as FQGTGA. Trimming removed 3 bases from V and 4 bases from J; junction bases left unmatched: 5. The CDR3 has 15 residues. CDR3 protein: CASSLTGDSYNEQFF. The CDR3 DNA follows: TGTGCCAGCAGCTTGACAGGGGACTCGTACAATGAGCAGTTCTTC.

This chain links TRBV11-1 with TRBJ1-2; D is possibly TRBD1 (6 bases). The CDR3 consists of 13 residues. V lost 4 bases, J lost 4 bases, and 10 bases lay in between. Looked up from germline, CDR1 is SGHAT and CDR2 is FQDESV (reference sequence). The CDR3 here is CASSYGQFYGYTF. The CDR3 nucleotides read TGTGCCAGCAGCTACGGACAGTTCTATGGCTACACCTTC.